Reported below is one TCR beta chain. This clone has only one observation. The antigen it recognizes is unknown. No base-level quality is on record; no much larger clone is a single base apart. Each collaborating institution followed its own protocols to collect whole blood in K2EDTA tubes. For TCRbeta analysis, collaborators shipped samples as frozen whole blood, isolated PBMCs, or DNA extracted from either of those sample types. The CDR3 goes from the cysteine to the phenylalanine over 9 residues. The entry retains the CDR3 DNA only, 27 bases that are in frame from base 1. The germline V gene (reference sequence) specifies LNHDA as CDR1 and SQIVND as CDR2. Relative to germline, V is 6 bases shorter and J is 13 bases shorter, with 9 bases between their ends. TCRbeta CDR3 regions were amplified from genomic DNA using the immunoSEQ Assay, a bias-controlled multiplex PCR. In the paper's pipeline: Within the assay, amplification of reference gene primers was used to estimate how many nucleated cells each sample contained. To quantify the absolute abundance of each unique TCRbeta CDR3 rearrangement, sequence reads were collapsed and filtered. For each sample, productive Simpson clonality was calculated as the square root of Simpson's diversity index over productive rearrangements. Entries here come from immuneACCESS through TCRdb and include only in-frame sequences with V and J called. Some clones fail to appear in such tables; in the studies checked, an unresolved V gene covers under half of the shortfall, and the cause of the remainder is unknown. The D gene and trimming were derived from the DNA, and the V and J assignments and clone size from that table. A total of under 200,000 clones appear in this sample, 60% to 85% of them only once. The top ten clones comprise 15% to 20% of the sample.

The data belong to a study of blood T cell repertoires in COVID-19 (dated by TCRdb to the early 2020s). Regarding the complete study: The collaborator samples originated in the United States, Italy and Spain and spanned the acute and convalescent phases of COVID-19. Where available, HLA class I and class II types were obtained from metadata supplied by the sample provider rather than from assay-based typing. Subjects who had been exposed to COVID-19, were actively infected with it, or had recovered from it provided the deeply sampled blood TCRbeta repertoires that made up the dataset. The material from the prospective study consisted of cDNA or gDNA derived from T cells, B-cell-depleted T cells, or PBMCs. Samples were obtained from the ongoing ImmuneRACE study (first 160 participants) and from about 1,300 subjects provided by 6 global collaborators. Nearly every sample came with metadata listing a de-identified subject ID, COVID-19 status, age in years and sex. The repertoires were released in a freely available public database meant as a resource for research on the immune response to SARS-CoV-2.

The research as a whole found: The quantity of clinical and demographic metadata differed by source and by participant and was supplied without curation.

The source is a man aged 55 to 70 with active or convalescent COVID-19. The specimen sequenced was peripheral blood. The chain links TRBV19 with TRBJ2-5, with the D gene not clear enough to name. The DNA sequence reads TGTGCCAGTAGGCCCTCGGGGTACTTC. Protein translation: CASRPSGYF.